These T cell receptor beta chains were read from a single sample in a study of T-cell reconstitution after alpha-beta-depleted transplantation in children. TCRdb independently ran MiXCR on the PCR reads; one entry per CDR3 protein. The sample has 250,000 to 300,000 distinct CDR3 sequences; 7.5% to 9% are singletons. The sample was peripheral blood, taken 360 days after TCRalphabeta/CD19-depleted stem cell transplant. All receptors derive from a female patient aged 2-9 years who had a stem cell transplant for Fanconi anemia, so the T cells may come from the graft donor. The CDR3 runs from the conserved cysteine through the conserved F or W. The D gene is left open where the match is weak. For some rows the clone size is stated as once, few or many, or as a class when expanded; others skip it.

clone size	D gene	J gene	V gene	CDR3 protein	CDR3 DNA
NA	NA	TRBJ1-4	TRBV20-1	CSARDPTTNEKLFF	TGCAGTGCTAGAGATCCAACGACTAATGAAAAACTGTTTTTT
many	TRBD1	TRBJ1-2	TRBV9	CASSVEGTGSGYTF	TGTGCCAGCAGCGTAGAGGGGACAGGGAGCGGCTACACCTTC
many	TRBD1	TRBJ1-1	TRBV5-1	CASSFQPTGGNTEAFF	TGCGCCAGCAGCTTCCAACCTACAGGGGGAAACACTGAAGCTTTCTTT
many	TRBD2	TRBJ2-5	TRBV7-9	CASSLVLAEQETQYF	TGTGCCAGCAGCTTAGTTCTAGCGGAACAAGAGACCCAGTACTTC
many	TRBD1	TRBJ2-3	TRBV29-1	CSAIRDRARDTQYF	TGCAGCGCTATCCGGGACAGGGCGAGAGATACGCAGTATTTT
few	NA	TRBJ2-5	TRBV20-1	CSARLNGWGETQYF	TGCAGTGCTCGGCTGAATGGTTGGGGGGAGACCCAGTACTTC
many	NA	TRBJ1-4	TRBV29-1	CSVWDRGAEKLFF	TGCAGCGTTTGGGACCGGGGGGCTGAAAAACTGTTTTTT
many	NA	TRBJ1-2	TRBV28	CASSFPGDGYTF	TGTGCCAGCAGTTTTCCGGGGGATGGCTACACCTTC
many	NA	TRBJ1-1	TRBV12-3/TRBV12-4	CASSVYTNTEAFF	TGTGCCAGCAGTGTATACACGAACACTGAAGCTTTCTTT
many	TRBD1	TRBJ1-2	TRBV6-5	CASRAGGDYGYTF	TGTGCCAGCAGGGCAGGGGGCGACTATGGCTACACCTTC
NA	NA	TRBJ2-3	TRBV6-5	CASSYFGTKDTQYF	TGTGCCAGCAGTTACTTCGGGACAAAGGATACGCAGTATTTT
few	NA	TRBJ1-5	TRBV28	CASSLVGGSSNQPQHF	TGTGCCAGCAGTTTAGTCGGGGGGAGTAGCAATCAGCCCCAGCATTTT
many	NA	TRBJ2-5	TRBV7-9	CASRGAVKETQYF	TGTGCCAGCAGAGGGGCGGTCAAAGAGACCCAGTACTTC
NA	TRBD1	TRBJ1-2	TRBV29-1	CSVGDDRGLVYGYTF	TGCAGCGTTGGAGATGACAGGGGGCTGGTCTATGGCTACACCTTC
few	TRBD2	TRBJ2-1	TRBV29-1	CSGLGTSGNYNEQFF	TGCAGCGGTCTGGGAACTAGCGGGAACTACAATGAGCAGTTCTTC
many	NA	TRBJ1-5	TRBV24-1	CATSDRDSPSHQPQHF	TGTGCCACCAGTGACCGGGACTCGCCTAGCCATCAGCCCCAGCATTTT
once	TRBD2	TRBJ2-7	TRBV2	CASGALAGGYEQYF	TGTGCCAGCGGTGCCCTAGCGGGAGGGTACGAGCAGTACTTC
few	NA	TRBJ2-5	TRBV28	CASSSRPGRKTQYF	TGTGCCAGCTCCTCGCGGCCGGGTAGGAAGACCCAGTACTTC
many	NA	TRBJ1-1	TRBV7-2	CASSLVFSGGIETEAFF	TGTGCCAGCAGCTTAGTATTTTCGGGTGGGATAGAAACTGAAGCTTTCTTT
many	NA	TRBJ2-2	TRBV10-3	CAISPQRSPNTGELFF	TGTGCCATCAGTCCACAGAGATCGCCGAACACCGGGGAGCTGTTTTTT
many	NA	TRBJ2-5	TRBV4-3	CASSQDRGETQYF	TGTGCCAGCAGTCAAGATCGGGGAGAGACCCAGTACTTC
NA	TRBD1	TRBJ2-2	TRBV6-5	CASSLLDRNGGELFF	TGTGCCAGCAGTTTACTGGACAGGAACGGCGGGGAGCTGTTTTTT
many	NA	TRBJ2-3	TRBV20-1	CSASARGTDTQYF	TGCAGTGCCTCAGCCAGGGGCACAGATACGCAGTATTTT
many	NA	TRBJ1-5	TRBV7-3	CASSHPGRAGNQPQHF	TGTGCCAGCAGTCACCCGGGTAGGGCGGGTAATCAGCCCCAGCATTTT